The sample holds a few counts of the clone carrying this T cell receptor beta chain. The data belong to a study of CD8 T cells in Susac syndrome. TCR beta sequencing was performed on blood CD8+ and CD4+ T cells. Negative isolation was used for CD8+ and CD4+ T cells, and FACS enrichment was applied to TEMRA cells. RNA amounts of about 0.5 to 1 ug underwent reverse transcription with random hexamers. With immunoSEQ multiplex PCR, TCR beta CDR3 was amplified across 54 Vbeta and 13 Jbeta. One entry per CDR3 protein, called by TCRdb with MiXCR from the immunoSEQ multiplex PCR reads. The profile covers 150,000 or so distinct CDR3 sequences, with 94% appearing a single time and over 0.09% taken by the ten largest. This clonotype originated in a human donor with multiple sclerosis. What was sequenced was CD4+ T cells from PBMCs.

DNA for the CDR3: TGTGCCAGTATGTCTGGGTCCACCGGGGAGCTGTTTTTT. Translated, it gives CASMSGSTGELFF. The genes are TRBV19 and TRBJ2-2; D is ambiguous. The CDR3 covers 13 residues. Germline V gene sequence: CDR1 LNHDA, CDR2 SQIVND (reference sequence). Trimming left V 7 bases short and J 4 bases short, with 10 bases between.